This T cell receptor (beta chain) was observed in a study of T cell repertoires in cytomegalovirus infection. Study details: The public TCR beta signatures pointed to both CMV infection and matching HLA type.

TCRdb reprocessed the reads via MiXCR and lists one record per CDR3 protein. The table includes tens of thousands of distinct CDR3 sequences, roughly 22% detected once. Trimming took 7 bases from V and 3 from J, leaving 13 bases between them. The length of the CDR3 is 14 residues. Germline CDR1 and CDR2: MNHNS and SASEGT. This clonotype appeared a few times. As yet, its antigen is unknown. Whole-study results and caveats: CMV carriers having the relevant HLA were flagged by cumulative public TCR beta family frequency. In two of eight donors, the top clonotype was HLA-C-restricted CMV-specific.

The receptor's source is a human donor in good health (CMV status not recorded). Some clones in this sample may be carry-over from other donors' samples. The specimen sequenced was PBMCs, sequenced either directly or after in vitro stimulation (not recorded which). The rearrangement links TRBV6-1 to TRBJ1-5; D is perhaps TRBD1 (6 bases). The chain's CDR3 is CASTQGDINQPQHF. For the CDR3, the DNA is TGTGCCAGCACCCAAGGGGACATCAATCAGCCCCAGCATTTT.